This T cell receptor (beta chain) derives from a study of blood T cell repertoires in COVID-19. Looking at the study overall: Acute and convalescent COVID-19 samples came from the United States, Italy and Spain. Nucleic acid was either cDNA or gDNA, and it came from T cells, B-cell-depleted T cells, or PBMCs.

As handled by the study authors: Reference gene primer amplification yielded estimated nucleated cell counts. Data came from immunoSEQ multiplex PCR; TCRdb stores just in-frame clones and leaves some out. V, J and clone size derive from that table, while D and trimming were established from the DNA sequence. The sample consists of roughly 130,000 clones, about 86% of them appearing once. Trimming left V 0 bases short and J 4 bases short, with 13 bases between. The CDR3 contains 16 residues. CDR1 is LNHNV, CDR2 YYDKDF, per germline (reference sequence). The chain links TRBV15 to TRBJ1-3; maybe TRBD1 (5 bases). This sequence originates from a woman in her forties or fifties with acute or convalescent COVID-19. What was sequenced was peripheral blood. For the CDR3, the DNA is TGTGCCACCAGCAGAGATGGAAAGGGGTCAGGAAACACCATATATTTT. This gives the protein CATSRDGKGSGNTIYF.